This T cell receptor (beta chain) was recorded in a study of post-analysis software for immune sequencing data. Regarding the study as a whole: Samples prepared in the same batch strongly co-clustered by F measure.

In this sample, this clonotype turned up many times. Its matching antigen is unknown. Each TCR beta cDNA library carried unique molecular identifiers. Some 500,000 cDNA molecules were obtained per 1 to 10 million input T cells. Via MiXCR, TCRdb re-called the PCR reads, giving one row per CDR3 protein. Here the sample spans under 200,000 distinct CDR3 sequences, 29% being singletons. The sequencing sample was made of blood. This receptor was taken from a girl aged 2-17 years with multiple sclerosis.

The CDR3 nucleotides are TGTGCCAGCAGTCTAGCGGTTAAGACCTACGAGCAGTACTTC. The encoded protein is CASSLAVKTYEQYF. The chain carries TRBV6-2 or TRBV6-3 and TRBJ2-7, with 7 bases lining up with TRBD2. Per the germline V gene, CDR1 is MNHEY and CDR2 is SVGEGT. The CDR3 extends over 14 amino acids. The V segment lost 5 bases and the J segment 2 bases; nucleotides outside the gene matches: 6.